This TCR beta chain was found in a study of blood T cells in healthy people across ages. Turning to the study itself: Per two T cells, about one barcoded beta molecule was captured through template switching.

Study outcomes and limitations: Donor CMV status was unknown, possibly confounding expanded clonotype changes.

A sample-barcoded 5' primer and a J-beta primer mix were used in a second PCR of roughly 6 to 12 cycles. The template-switch adaptor was a 5' adaptor with 12 random nucleotides. It tagged each cDNA molecule. TCRdb re-called the 5' RACE reads through MiXCR, storing one row per CDR3 protein. The sample yields over 1,200,000 distinct CDR3 sequences, roughly 64% seen once. Comment on this clonotype: What it recognizes is unknown.

V was shortened by 0 bases and J by 0 bases, with 9 bases between the two germline ends. The germline V gene has CDR1 LGHNA and CDR2 YSLEER. This CDR3 has 15 amino acids. The chain couples TRBV4-3 to TRBJ2-7; D ambiguous. Sequencing input: blood. The sequence was collected from a man between 18 and 29 years old in good health. The CDR3, as DNA: TGCGCCAGCAGCCAAGATCGGGCCCGCTCCTACGAGCAGTACTTC. Residues: CASSQDRARSYEQYF.